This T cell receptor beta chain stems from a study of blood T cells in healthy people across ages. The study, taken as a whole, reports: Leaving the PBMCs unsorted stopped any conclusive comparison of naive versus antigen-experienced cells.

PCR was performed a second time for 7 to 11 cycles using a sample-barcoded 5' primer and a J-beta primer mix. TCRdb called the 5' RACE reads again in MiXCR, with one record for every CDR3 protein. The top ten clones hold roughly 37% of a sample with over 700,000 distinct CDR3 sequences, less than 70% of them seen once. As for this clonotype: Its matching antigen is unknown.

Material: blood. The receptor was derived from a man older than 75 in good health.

This CDR3 reads CASGPAEGLDTQYF. CDR3 coding DNA: TGTGCTAGTGGCCCCGCCGAGGGGTTAGATACGCAGTATTTT. The chain employs TRBV12-5 and TRBJ2-3; D tentatively fits TRBD1 or TRBD2 (5 bases each). CDR1 LGHNT and CDR2 FRNRAP come from the germline V gene. CDR3 length equals 14 residues. V shed 6 bases and J shed 5 bases, with 15 bases lying between them.